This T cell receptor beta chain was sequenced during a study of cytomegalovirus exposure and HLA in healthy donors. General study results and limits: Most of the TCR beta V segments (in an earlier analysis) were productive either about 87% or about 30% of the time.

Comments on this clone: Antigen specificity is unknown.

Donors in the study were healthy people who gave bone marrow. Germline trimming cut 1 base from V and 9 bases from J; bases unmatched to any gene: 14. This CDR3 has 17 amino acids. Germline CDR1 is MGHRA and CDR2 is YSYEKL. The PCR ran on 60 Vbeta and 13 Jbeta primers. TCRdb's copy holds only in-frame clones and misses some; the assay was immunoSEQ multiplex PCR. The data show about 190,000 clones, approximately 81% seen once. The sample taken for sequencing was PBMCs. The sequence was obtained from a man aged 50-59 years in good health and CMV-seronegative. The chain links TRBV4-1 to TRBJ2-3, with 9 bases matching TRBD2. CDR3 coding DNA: TGCGCCAGCAGCCAAGGCCCCCCTAGCGGGACTTCACACACGCAGTATTTT. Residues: CASSQGPPSGTSHTQYF.